This T cell receptor (beta chain) stems from a study of T cell responses to AZD1222 COVID-19 vaccine. TCRdb's copy holds only in-frame clones and misses some; the assay was immunoSEQ multiplex PCR. The data hold some 94,000 clones, with nearly 90% observed a single time. The V and J ends lost 4 bases and 0 bases respectively, with 15 bases between them. Germline V gene sequence: CDR1 LGHDT, CDR2 YNNKEL (reference sequence). The CDR3 loop spans 16 amino acids. The sample consisted of peripheral blood, taken on day 0 of AZD1222 vaccination. The V and J genes are TRBV3-1 (or the pseudogene TRBV3-2) and TRBJ1-2; D call uncertain. The sequence derives from an adult in good health. This CDR3 is CASSRALEIANYGYTF. For the CDR3, the DNA is TGTGCCAGCAGCCGCGCCCTGGAGATAGCTAACTATGGCTACACCTTC.